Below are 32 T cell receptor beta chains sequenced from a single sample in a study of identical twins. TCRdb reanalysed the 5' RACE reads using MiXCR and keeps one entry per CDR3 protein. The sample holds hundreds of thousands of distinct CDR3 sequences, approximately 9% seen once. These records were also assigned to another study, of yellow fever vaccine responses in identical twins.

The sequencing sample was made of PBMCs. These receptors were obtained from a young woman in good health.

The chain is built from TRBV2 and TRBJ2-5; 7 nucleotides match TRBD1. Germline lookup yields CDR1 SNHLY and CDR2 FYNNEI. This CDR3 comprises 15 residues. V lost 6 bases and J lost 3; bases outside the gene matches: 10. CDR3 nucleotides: TGTGCCAGCAGCCAACCGGGACAGATTAAAGAGACCCAGTACTTC. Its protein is CASSQPGQIKETQYF.

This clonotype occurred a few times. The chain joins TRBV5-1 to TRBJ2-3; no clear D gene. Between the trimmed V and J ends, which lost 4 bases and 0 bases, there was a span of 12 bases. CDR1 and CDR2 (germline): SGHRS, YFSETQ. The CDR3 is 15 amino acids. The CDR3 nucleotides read TGCGCCAGCAGCCGGGCAACGCCCAGCACAGATACGCAGTATTTT. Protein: CASSRATPSTDTQYF.

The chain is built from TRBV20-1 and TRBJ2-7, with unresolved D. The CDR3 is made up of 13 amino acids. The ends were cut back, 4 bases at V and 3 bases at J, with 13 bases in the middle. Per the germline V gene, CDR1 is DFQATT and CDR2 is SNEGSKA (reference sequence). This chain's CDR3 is CSAKGNVDYEQYF. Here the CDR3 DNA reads TGCAGTGCTAAAGGCAATGTAGACTACGAGCAGTACTTC.

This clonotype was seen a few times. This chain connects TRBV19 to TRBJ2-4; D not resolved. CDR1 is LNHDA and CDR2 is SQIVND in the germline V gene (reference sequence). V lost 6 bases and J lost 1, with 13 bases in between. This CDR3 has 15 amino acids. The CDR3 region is CASSTPMGAKNIQYF. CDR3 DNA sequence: TGTGCCAGTAGCACGCCAATGGGGGCCAAAAACATTCAGTACTTC.

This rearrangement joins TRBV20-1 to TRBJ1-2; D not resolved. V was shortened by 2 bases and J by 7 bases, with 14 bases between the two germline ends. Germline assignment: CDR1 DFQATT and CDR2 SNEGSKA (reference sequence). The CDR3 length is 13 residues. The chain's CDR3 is CSARSGGSSGYTF. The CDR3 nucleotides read TGCAGTGCTAGATCGGGCGGCTCCTCTGGCTACACCTTC.

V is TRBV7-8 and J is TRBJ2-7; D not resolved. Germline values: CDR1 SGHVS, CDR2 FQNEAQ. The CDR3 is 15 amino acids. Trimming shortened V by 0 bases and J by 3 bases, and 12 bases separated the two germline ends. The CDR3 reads CASSLAVMTLYEQYF. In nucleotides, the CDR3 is TGTGCCAGCAGCTTAGCGGTTATGACCCTCTACGAGCAGTACTTC.

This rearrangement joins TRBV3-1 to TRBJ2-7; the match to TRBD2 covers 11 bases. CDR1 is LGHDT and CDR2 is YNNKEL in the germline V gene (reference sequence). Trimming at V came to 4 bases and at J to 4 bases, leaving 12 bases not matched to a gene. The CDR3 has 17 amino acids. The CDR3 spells CASSLLPLAGAKYEQYF. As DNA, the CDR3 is TGTGCCAGCAGCCTCCTTCCACTAGCGGGAGCTAAGTACGAGCAGTACTTC.

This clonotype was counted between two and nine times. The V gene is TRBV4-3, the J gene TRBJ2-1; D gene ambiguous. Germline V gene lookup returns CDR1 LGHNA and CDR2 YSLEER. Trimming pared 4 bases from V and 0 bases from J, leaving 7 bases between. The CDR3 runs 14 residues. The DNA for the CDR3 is TGCGCCAGCAGCCGGGCGGACTCCTACAATGAGCAGTTCTTC. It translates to CASSRADSYNEQFF.

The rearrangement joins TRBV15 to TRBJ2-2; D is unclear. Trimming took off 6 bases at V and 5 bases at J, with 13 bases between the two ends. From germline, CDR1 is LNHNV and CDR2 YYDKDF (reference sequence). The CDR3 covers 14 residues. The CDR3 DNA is TGTGCCACCAGGAGGCAGGTCGCAACCGGGGAGCTGTTTTTT. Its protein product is CATRRQVATGELFF.

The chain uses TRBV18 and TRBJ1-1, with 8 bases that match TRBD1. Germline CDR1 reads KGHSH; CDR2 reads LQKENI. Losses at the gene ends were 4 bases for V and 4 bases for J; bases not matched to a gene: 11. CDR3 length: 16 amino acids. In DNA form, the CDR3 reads TGTGCCAGCTCACGGACAGGGCTCGAAGTGGGCACTGAAGCTTTCTTT. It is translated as CASSRTGLEVGTEAFF.

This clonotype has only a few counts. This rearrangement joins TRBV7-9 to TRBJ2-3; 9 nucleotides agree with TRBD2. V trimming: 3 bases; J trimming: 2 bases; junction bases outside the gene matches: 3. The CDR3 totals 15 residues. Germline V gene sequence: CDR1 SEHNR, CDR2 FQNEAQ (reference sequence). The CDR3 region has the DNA TGTGCCAGCAGCTTGTCTAGCGGGACCACAGATACGCAGTATTTT. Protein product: CASSLSSGTTDTQYF.

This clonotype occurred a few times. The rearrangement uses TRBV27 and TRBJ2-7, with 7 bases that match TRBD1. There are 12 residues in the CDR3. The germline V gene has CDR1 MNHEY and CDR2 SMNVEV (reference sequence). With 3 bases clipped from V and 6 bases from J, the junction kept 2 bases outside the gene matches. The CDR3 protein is CASSFDRVEQYF. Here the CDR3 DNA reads TGTGCCAGCAGTTTTGACAGGGTCGAGCAGTACTTC.

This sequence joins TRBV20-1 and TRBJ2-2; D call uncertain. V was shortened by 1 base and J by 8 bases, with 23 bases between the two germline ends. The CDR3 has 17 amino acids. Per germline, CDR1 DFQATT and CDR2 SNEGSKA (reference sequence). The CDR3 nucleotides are TGCAGTGCTAGAGTTGTAACGGCAGTTCAACTCTCTGGGGAGCTGTTTTTT. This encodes CSARVVTAVQLSGELFF.

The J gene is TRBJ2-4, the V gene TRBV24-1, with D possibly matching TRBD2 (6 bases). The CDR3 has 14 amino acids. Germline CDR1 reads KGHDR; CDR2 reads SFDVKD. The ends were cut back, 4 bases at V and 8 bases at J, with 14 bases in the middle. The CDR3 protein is CATSEPGTGDIQYF. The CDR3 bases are TGTGCCACCAGTGAGCCCGGGACTGGAGACATTCAGTACTTC.

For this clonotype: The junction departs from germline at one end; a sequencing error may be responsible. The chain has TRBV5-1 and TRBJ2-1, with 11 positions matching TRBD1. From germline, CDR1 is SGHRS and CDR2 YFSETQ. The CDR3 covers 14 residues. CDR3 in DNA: TGCGCAAGCAGGGACAGGGGGTCCTACAATGAGCAGTTCTTC. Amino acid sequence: CASRDRGSYNEQFF.

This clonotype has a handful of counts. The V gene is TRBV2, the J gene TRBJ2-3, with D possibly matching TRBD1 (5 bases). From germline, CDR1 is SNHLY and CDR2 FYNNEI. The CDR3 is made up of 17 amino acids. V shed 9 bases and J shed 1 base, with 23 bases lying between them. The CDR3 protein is CASKTGASTRRTDTQYF. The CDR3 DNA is TGTGCCAGTAAAACTGGGGCCAGCACACGGCGCACAGATACGCAGTATTTT.

The CDR3: CSAQKQGSNSPLHF. The CDR3 DNA is TGCAGTGCCCAAAAACAGGGGTCTAATTCACCCCTCCACTTT. This chain uses TRBV20-1 with TRBJ1-6; 7 positions match TRBD1. The CDR3 sequence is 14 residues long. Per the germline V gene, CDR1 is DFQATT and CDR2 is SNEGSKA (reference sequence). J lost 6 bases, V lost 6 bases, and 8 bases had no gene match.

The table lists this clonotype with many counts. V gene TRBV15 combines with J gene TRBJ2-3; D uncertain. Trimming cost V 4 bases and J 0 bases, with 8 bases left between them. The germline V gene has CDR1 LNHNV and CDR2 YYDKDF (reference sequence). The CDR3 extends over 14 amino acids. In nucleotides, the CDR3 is TGTGCCACCAGCACGCCTTCCAGCACAGATACGCAGTATTTT. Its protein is CATSTPSSTDTQYF.

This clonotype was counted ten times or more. The CDR3 protein is CSAPGDQADTQYF. DNA for the CDR3: TGCAGTGCCCCAGGGGACCAGGCAGATACGCAGTATTTT. J is TRBJ2-3 and V is TRBV20-1; D may be TRBD1 (6 bases). CDR1 is DFQATT and CDR2 is SNEGSKA in the germline V gene (reference sequence). The V gene lost 6 bases and the J gene lost 4 bases, with 14 bases spanning the gap. CDR3 length equals 13 residues.

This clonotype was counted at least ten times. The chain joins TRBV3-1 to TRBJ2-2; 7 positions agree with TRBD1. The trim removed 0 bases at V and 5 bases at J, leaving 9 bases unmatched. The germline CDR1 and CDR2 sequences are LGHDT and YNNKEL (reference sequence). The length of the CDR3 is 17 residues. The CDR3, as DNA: TGTGCCAGCAGCCAAGATCTGACAGGGTTTCGTACCGGGGAGCTGTTTTTT. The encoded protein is CASSQDLTGFRTGELFF.

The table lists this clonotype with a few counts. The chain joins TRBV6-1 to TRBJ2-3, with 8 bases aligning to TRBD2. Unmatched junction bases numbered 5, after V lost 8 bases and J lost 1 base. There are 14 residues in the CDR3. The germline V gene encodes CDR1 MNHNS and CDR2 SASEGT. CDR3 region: CASGELAGTDTQYF. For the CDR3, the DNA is TGTGCCAGCGGCGAACTAGCGGGCACAGATACGCAGTATTTT.

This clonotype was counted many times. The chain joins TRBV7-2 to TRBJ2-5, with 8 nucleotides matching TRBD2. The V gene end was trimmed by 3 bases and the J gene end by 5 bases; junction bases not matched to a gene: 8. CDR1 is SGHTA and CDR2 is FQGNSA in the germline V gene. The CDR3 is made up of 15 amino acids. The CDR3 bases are TGTGCCAGCAGCTTGGAGCGGGAGAGAATTGAGACCCAGTACTTC. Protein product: CASSLERERIETQYF.

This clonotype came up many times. For the CDR3, the DNA is TGCGCCAGCGGGCTAGCCCGGAACACCGGGGAGCTGTTTTTT. It codes for CASGLARNTGELFF. The chain has TRBV5-1 and TRBJ2-2, with D possibly being TRBD2 (5 bases). This CDR3 spans 14 amino acids. Trimming removed 7 bases from V and 1 base from J, with 11 bases in between. Germline V gene lookup returns CDR1 SGHRS and CDR2 YFSETQ.

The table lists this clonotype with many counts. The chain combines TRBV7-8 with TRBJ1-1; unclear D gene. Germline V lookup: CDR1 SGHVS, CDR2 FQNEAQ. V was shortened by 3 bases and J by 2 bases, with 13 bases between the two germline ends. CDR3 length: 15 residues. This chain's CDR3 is CASSFAGLRNTEAFF. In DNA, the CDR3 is TGTGCCAGCAGCTTTGCCGGACTGCGAAACACTGAAGCTTTCTTT.

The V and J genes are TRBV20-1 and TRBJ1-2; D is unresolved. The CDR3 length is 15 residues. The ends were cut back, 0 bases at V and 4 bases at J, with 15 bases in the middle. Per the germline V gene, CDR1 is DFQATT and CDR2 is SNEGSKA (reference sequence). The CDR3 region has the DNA TGCAGTGCTAGAGATCAACTCGGGCCGCGCTATGGCTACACCTTC. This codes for CSARDQLGPRYGYTF.

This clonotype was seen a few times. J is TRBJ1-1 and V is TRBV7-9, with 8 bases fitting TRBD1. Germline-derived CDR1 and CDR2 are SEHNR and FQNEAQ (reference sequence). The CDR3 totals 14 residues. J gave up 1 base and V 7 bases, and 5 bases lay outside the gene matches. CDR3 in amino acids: CASTLGTGNTEAFF. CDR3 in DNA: TGTGCCAGCACCCTCGGGACAGGGAACACTGAAGCTTTCTTT.

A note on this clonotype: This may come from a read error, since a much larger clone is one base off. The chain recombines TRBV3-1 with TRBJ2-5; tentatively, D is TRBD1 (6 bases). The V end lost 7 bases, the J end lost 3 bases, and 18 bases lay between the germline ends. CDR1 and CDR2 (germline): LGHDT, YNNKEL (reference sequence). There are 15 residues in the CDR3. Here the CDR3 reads CASTLSGQIKETQYF. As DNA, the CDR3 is TGTGCCAGCACCCTCTCGGGACAAATAAAAGAGACCCAGTACTTC.

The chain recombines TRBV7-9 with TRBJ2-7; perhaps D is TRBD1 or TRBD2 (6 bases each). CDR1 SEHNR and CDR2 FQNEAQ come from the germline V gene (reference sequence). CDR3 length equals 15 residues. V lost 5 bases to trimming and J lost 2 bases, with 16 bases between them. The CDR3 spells CASSPGAMGAYEQYF. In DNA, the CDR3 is TGTGCCAGCAGCCCGGGGGCCATGGGCGCCTACGAGCAGTACTTC.

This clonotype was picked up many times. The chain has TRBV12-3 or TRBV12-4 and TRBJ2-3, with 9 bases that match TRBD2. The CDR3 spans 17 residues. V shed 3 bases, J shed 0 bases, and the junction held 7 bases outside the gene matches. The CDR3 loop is CASSFGGGRASTDTQYF. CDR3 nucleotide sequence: TGTGCCAGCAGTTTTGGGGGCGGGAGGGCCAGCACAGATACGCAGTATTTT.

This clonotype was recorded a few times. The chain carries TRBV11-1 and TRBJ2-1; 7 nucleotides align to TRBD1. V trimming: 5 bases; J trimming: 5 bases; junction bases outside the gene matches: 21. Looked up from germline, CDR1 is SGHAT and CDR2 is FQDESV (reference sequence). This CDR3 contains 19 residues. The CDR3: CASSPKPLFDREFDNEQFF. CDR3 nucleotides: TGTGCCAGCAGCCCGAAGCCCCTATTCGACAGGGAGTTTGACAATGAGCAGTTCTTC.

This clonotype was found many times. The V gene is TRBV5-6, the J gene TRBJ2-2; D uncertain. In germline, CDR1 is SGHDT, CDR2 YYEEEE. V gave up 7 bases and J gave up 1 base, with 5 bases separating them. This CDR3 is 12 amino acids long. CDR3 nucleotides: TGTGCCAGCTCAGGGAACACCGGGGAGCTGTTTTTT. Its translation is CASSGNTGELFF. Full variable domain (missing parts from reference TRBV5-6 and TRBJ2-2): DAGVTQSPTHLIKTRGQQVTLRCSPKSGHDTVSWYQQALGQGPQFIFQYYEEEERQRGNFPDRFSGHQFPNYSSELNVNALLLGDSALYLCASSGNTGELFFGEGSRLTVL.

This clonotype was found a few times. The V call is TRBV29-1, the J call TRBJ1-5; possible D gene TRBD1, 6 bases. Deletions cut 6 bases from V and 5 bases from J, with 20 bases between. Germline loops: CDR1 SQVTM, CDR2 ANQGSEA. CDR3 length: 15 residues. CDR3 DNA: TGCAGCGTCACAGACCCAGGGGAAGGGTATCAGCCCCAGCATTTT. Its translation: CSVTDPGEGYQPQHF. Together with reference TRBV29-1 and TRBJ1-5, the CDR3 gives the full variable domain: SAVISQKPSRDICQRGTSLTIQCQVDSQVTMMFWYRQQPGQSLTLIATANQGSEATYESGFVIDKFPISRPNLTFSTLTVSNMSPEDSSIYLCSVTDPGEGYQPQHFGDGTRLSIL.